The rows below give T cell receptor beta chains drawn from one sample of a study of molecular identifiers for immune sequencing clone quantification. TCRdb recomputed calls from the PCR reads with MiXCR, one row per CDR3 protein. Here the sample spans more than 300,000 distinct CDR3 sequences, about a fifth being singletons. The sample taken for sequencing was naive CD8+ T cells from blood, with Jurkat cell RNA spiked in. These receptors came from a human donor in good health. Some libraries in this study had Jurkat cell RNA spiked in. The CDR3 runs from the conserved cysteine through the conserved F or W. A D gene is named only where the DNA matches it firmly. Clone size is not always given. Where it is, it says once, few, many or a class for expanded clones.

d_call,v_call,j_call,clone_size,cdr3_nt,cdr3_aa
TRBD1,TRBV19,TRBJ2-7,-,TGTGCCAGTAGCGCCGGGACAGAGTTCAACGAGCAGTACTTC,CASSAGTEFNEQYF
-,TRBV4-3,TRBJ2-7,-,TGCGCCAGCAGCCAAGAATCAGCGGGCAGCTCCTACGAGCAGTACTTC,CASSQESAGSSYEQYF
TRBD1,TRBV19,TRBJ1-5,many,TGTGCCAGTAGTATAGCTACAGGGGGTGTCAATCAGCCCCAGCATTTT,CASSIATGGVNQPQHF
TRBD1,TRBV14,TRBJ2-7,many,TGTGCCAGCAGCCCTAGGGACAGGGGTGGGGAGCAGTACTTC,CASSPRDRGGEQYF
-,TRBV27,TRBJ2-7,-,TGTGCCAGCACCGGGAATAGCGGAATGTCCTACGAGCAGTACTTC,CASTGNSGMSYEQYF
-,TRBV11-2,TRBJ2-1,many,TGTGCCAGCAGCTTAATTTCAGGGGGGCATGAGCAGTTCTTC,CASSLISGGHEQFF
TRBD2,TRBV7-9,TRBJ2-3,many,TGTGCCAGCAGCCGCACACTCGGACTAGCGGGAGGGCCAGATACGCAGTATTTT,CASSRTLGLAGGPDTQYF
-,TRBV15,TRBJ2-2,few,TGTGCCACCAGCCCAGGGAACACCGGGGAGCTGTTTTTT,CATSPGNTGELFF
-,TRBV6-1,TRBJ2-1,many,TGTGCCAGCATGAAGTTTGGTTCTCCCGATGAGCAGTTCTTC,CASMKFGSPDEQFF
-,TRBV29-1,TRBJ2-3,many,TGCAGCGTTGTTTTGGGTACGGGCACAGATACGCAGTATTTT,CSVVLGTGTDTQYF
-,TRBV4-3,TRBJ1-1,many,TGCGCCAGCAGCCAAGACATCGCGTACACTGAAGCTTTCTTT,CASSQDIAYTEAFF
TRBD2,TRBV19,TRBJ2-7,-,TGTGCCAGTAGTATATCCGCCAGCGGGAATCACGAGCAGTACTTC,CASSISASGNHEQYF
-,TRBV6-5,TRBJ2-6,many,TGTGCCAGCAGTTACTCTGGGTTCGGCTCTGGGGCCAGCGTCCTGACTTTC,CASSYSGFGSGASVLTF
-,TRBV6-5,TRBJ1-1,many,TGTGCCAGCAGTTATGCCGGGGGCACTGAAGCTTTCTTT,CASSYAGGTEAFF
TRBD2,TRBV20-1,TRBJ2-3,-,TGCAGTGCTAGATCACGGGCACTAGCGGGAGGGGTAGATATGCAGTATTTT,CSARSRALAGGVDMQYF
-,TRBV4-1,TRBJ1-5,many,TGCGCCAGCAGCCTCGCGGACCGAAGCAATCAGCCCCAGCATTTT,CASSLADRSNQPQHF
-,TRBV28,TRBJ2-7,many,TGTGCCAGCAGTTTAGGGACAAACTACGAGCAGTACTTC,CASSLGTNYEQYF
-,TRBV4-1,TRBJ1-1,many,TGCGCCAGCAGCCAACAGGGTGACACTGAAGCTTTCTTT,CASSQQGDTEAFF
TRBD1,TRBV11-2,TRBJ2-3,few,TGTGCCAGCAGCTACAGGGGATGGGGCACAGATACGCAGTATTTT,CASSYRGWGTDTQYF
-,TRBV12-3/TRBV12-4,TRBJ2-7,-,TGTGCCAGCAGCAGCCGAAACCAAGCCTTATCCTACAAGCAGTACTTC,CASSSRNQALSYKQYF
-,TRBV7-2,TRBJ2-1,many,TGTGCCAGCAGCTTCACCGGGACTCTCAATGAGCAGTTCTTC,CASSFTGTLNEQFF
-,TRBV7-9,TRBJ2-3,many,TGTGCCAGCAGCAGCCCGACAGGCTCTGGCGCAGATACGCAGTATTTT,CASSSPTGSGADTQYF
TRBD1,TRBV20-1,TRBJ1-2,many,TGCAGTGCTAGGGACAGGGGTATAGGCTATGGCTACACCTTC,CSARDRGIGYGYTF
TRBD1,TRBV6-5,TRBJ1-2,many,TGTGCCAGCAGTTACTCGCCAGGGGGGATTTATGGCTACACCTTC,CASSYSPGGIYGYTF
-,TRBV12-3/TRBV12-4,TRBJ2-7,-,TGTGCCAGCACCCTAGGGTTCGGCGAGCGGTACTTC,CASTLGFGERYF
TRBD1,TRBV10-3,TRBJ2-3,-,TGTGCCAACCGGGACAGGAGCACAGATACGCAGTATTTT,CANRDRSTDTQYF
-,TRBV20-1,TRBJ2-2,-,TGCAGTGCTAGCTTTCCCCGGGGGCGGAACACCGGGGAGCTGTTTTTT,CSASFPRGRNTGELFF
TRBD1,TRBV27,TRBJ1-1,-,TGTGCCAGCAGTTTATTAGCTAACCCCACAGGGGGTCTTTACAATGAAGCTCTCTTT,CASSLLANPTGGLYNEALF
-,TRBV20-1,TRBJ1-1,many,TGCAGTGCTAGAGAGGCGGACACTTGGAGCACTGAAGCTTTCTTT,CSAREADTWSTEAFF
-,TRBV6-2/TRBV6-3,TRBJ2-3,-,TGTGCCAGCGTCGACCCCCAGGGGTTTGTTGGCACAGATACGCAGTATTTT,CASVDPQGFVGTDTQYF
-,TRBV2,TRBJ1-3,-,TGTGCCAGCAGTGGGTCGGGGGATCCTGGAAACACCATATATTTT,CASSGSGDPGNTIYF
-,TRBV12-3/TRBV12-4,TRBJ2-3,many,TGTGCCAGCAGCCCAGAGGAGGCTAGCACAGATACGCAGTATTTT,CASSPEEASTDTQYF
TRBD2,TRBV6-2/TRBV6-3,TRBJ2-5,-,TGTGCCAGCAGTTACGATCGGGAGGGGCTGGAGACCCAGTACTTC,CASSYDREGLETQYF
-,TRBV19,TRBJ1-5,-,TGTGCCAGTAGTATAGGTCCAGGGGCCCAGCCCCAGCATTTT,CASSIGPGAQPQHF
-,TRBV4-3,TRBJ2-1,-,TGCGCCAGCAGCCAATTGGTACAGGGAACCGCGAATGAGCAGTTCTTC,CASSQLVQGTANEQFF
-,TRBV6-5,TRBJ2-5,many,TGTGCCAGCAGCTCCATGGGGACCCAGTACTTC,CASSSMGTQYF
-,TRBV27,TRBJ1-1,-,TGTGCCAGCAGTCTAAACCTACCGAACACTGAAGCTTTCTTT,CASSLNLPNTEAFF
-,TRBV5-1,TRBJ1-1,many,TGCGCCAGCAGCTTGGACCCTTTGAACACTGAAGCTTTCTTT,CASSLDPLNTEAFF
TRBD2,TRBV11-3,TRBJ2-1,many,TGTGCCAGCAGCTTATCTCGAGCGGGAGGGCGAAATGAGCAGTTCTTC,CASSLSRAGGRNEQFF
TRBD2,TRBV7-2,TRBJ2-3,many,TGTGCCAGCAGCACCTATACTAGCGGGGGCACAGATACGCAGTATTTT,CASSTYTSGGTDTQYF
TRBD1,TRBV13,TRBJ1-1,few,TGTGCCAGCAAGGACAGGGTGACTGAAGCTTTCTTT,CASKDRVTEAFF
-,TRBV12-3/TRBV12-4,TRBJ2-3,many,TGTGCCAGCAGTTACCGGGACGAATTGTCAGATACGCAGTATTTT,CASSYRDELSDTQYF
TRBD2,TRBV4-2,TRBJ2-1,many,TGTGCCAGCAGCCAAGGACTAGCGGGAGAGGATGAGCAGTTCTTC,CASSQGLAGEDEQFF
-,TRBV6-2/TRBV6-3,TRBJ1-1,many,TGTGCCAGCAGCATACCAGGGTACGCTTTCTTT,CASSIPGYAFF
-,TRBV4-3,TRBJ1-4,many,TGCGCCAGCAGCCAAGACGGGGGGACTAATGAAAAACTGTTTTTT,CASSQDGGTNEKLFF
TRBD1,TRBV5-1,TRBJ2-1,-,TGCGCCAGCAGCTCCCGACAGGGGCCGTCATGGCATGAGCAGTTCTTC,CASSSRQGPSWHEQFF
-,TRBV29-1,TRBJ1-2,few,TGCAGCGTTGTCGACAGCCTAGGCTATGGCTACACCTTC,CSVVDSLGYGYTF
-,TRBV6-5,TRBJ2-7,many,TGTGCCAGCGGAACCGACCCCACCGTCCCCGAGCAGTACTTC,CASGTDPTVPEQYF
-,TRBV10-2,TRBJ1-2,many,TGCGCCAGCAGTGAGGACAGCGAATCTAACTATGGCTACACCTTC,CASSEDSESNYGYTF
-,TRBV24-1,TRBJ2-2,many,TGTGCCACCAGTGATCAGGGAACCGGGGAGCTGTTTTTT,CATSDQGTGELFF
TRBD1,TRBV7-9,TRBJ1-1,many,TGTGCCAGCAGCTCTTCGACAGGGACGGACACTGAAGCTTTCTTT,CASSSSTGTDTEAFF
-,TRBV6-5,TRBJ2-2,many,TGTGCCAGCAGTTTCAGGGGAGGCGGGGAGCTGTTTTTT,CASSFRGGGELFF
-,TRBV7-9,TRBJ1-1,many,TGTGCCAGCAGCTACGACAGATCGAACACTGAAGCTTTCTTT,CASSYDRSNTEAFF
TRBD1,TRBV7-9,TRBJ2-3,many,TGTGCCAGCAGCTCGGACAGGGCCGCAGATACGCAGTATTTT,CASSSDRAADTQYF
-,TRBV14,TRBJ2-7,many,TGTGCCAGCAGCCAGACTACTCCCTACGAGCAGTACTTC,CASSQTTPYEQYF
-,TRBV29-1,TRBJ2-7,many,TGCAGCGTTGAAGAGAGGGGTCCGGACCAAGCAGAGGAGGAGCAGTACTTC,CSVEERGPDQAEEEQYF
-,TRBV11-3,TRBJ2-5,-,TGTGCCAGCAGCCGAGAGGGTCCAGGTTTAATGGAGACCCAGTACTTC,CASSREGPGLMETQYF